This TCR beta chain was captured by sequencing in a study of T cell changes during pregnancy in multiple sclerosis (dated by TCRdb to the late 2010s). About the full investigation: The study examined how the T cell repertoire changed over the course of pregnancy in women with multiple sclerosis.

The library was built by means of the immunoSEQ multiplex PCR assay. The immuneACCESS repertoire file appears here via TCRdb, limited to in-frame rearrangements. These files lack a portion of the clones; in checked studies, under half of the deficit traces to unresolved V genes, and the cause of the others is not known. The sample yields about 40,000 clones; around 90% were counted once. The top ten clones comprise approximately 0.81% of the sample. On this clone: Its antigen has not been determined. Base qualities are not recorded, but no much larger clone differs from it by a single base.

CDR1 and CDR2 are drawn from the germline V gene: SGHTA, FQGNSA. V gives up 3 bases and J gives up 0 bases, and the segment between their germline ends measures 9 bases. Counted from cysteine to phenylalanine, this CDR3 has 15 amino acids. The kept DNA is CDR3 alone, 45 bases in frame from the first base. The chain was built from TRBV7-2 and TRBJ2-1; perhaps TRBD2 is the D gene, with 6 bases matching. The clonotype originates from a female donor with multiple sclerosis, enrolled in a pregnancy study. The source was CD4+ T cells from peripheral blood mononuclear cells, collected in the third trimester of pregnancy. The CDR3 reads as follows: CASSLWDSSYNEQFF. The nucleotide sequence reads as follows: TGTGCCAGCAGCTTGTGGGACTCCTCCTACAATGAGCAGTTCTTC.